This TCR beta chain was captured by sequencing in a study of blood T cell repertoires in COVID-19. Study summary: PBMCs, B-cell-depleted T cells, or T cells were the source of the cDNA or gDNA that made up the material.

Per the original data handling: By means of reference gene primer amplification, nucleated cell counts were estimated. Produced via immunoSEQ multiplex PCR; TCRdb's table is partial and in-frame only. V and J calls and clone size follow that table, whereas D and trimming were derived from the DNA. The repertoire holds roughly 250,000 clones, with 88% as singletons. In terms of age and location, participants ranged from roughly 18 to 90 years and lived in about two dozen US areas. Researchers sorted participants into cohorts using their self-reported clinical history. The CDR3 has 17 amino acids. Germline V lookup: CDR1 MDHEN, CDR2 SYDVKM. V gave up 7 bases and J gave up 4 bases, with 22 bases separating them.

Sequences were obtained from PBMCs or T cells enriched from blood (not recorded which). This clonotype originated in a woman between 40 and 50 years old with acute COVID-19. The chain employs TRBV28 and TRBJ1-4; tentative D call: TRBD1 (5 bases). In DNA, the CDR3 is TGTGCCAGCAACTCATGGGGCAGGTCCCGCGATAATGAAAAACTGTTTTTT. It translates to CASNSWGRSRDNEKLFF.